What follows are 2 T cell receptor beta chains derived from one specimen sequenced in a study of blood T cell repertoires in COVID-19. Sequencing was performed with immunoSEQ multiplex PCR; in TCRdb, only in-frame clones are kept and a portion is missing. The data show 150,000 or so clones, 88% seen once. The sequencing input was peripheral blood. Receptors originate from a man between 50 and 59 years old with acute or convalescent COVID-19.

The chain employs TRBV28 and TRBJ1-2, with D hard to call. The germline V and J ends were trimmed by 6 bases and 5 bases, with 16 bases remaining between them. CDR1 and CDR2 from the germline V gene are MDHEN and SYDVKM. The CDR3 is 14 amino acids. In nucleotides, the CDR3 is TGTGCCAGCAGGGCCGCGCTAGCCCCTTATGGCTACACCTTC. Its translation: CASRAALAPYGYTF.

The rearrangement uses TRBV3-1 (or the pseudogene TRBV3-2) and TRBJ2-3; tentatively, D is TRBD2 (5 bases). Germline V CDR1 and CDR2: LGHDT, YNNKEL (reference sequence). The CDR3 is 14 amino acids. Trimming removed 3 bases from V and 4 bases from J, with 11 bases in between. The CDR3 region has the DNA TGTGCCAGCAGCCAGAGGCCAGCGGCAGATACGCAGTATTTT. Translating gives CASSQRPAADTQYF.